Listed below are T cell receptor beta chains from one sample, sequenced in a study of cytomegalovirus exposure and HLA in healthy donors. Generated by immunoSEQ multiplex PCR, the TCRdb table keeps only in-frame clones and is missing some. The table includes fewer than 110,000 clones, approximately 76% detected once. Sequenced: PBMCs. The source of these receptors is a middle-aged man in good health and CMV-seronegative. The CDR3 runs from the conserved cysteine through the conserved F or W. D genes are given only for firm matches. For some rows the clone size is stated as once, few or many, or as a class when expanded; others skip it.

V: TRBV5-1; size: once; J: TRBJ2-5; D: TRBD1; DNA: TGCGCCAGCAGCCCCGGGACAGGGAGACAGACCCAGTACTTC; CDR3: CASSPGTGRQTQYF
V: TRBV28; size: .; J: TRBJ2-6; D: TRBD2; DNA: TGTGCCAGCAGTAGGAGCGGGGCTGGGGCCAACGTCCTGACTTTC; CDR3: CASSRSGAGANVLTF
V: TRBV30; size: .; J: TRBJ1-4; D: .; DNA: TGTGCCTGGAGCCCGGGACTCGATGAAAAACTGTTTTTT; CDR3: CAWSPGLDEKLFF
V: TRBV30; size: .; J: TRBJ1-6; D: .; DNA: TGTGCCTGGAGTGGGCAATATAATTCCCCCCTCCACTTT; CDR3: CAWSGQYNSPLHF
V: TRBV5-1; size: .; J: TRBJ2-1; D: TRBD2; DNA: TGCGCCAGCAGCTTGGAATGGGGGGGGTCCTACAATGAGCAGTTCTTC; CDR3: CASSLEWGGSYNEQFF
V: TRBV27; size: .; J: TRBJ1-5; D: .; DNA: TGTGCCAGCAGTTTAAGGGGCCAGATAAGCAATCAGCCCCAGCATTTT; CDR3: CASSLRGQISNQPQHF
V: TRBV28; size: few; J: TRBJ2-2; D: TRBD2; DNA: TGTGCCAGCAAATACCCGGGACTAGCGACGGCCGGGGAGCTGTTTTTT; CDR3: CASKYPGLATAGELFF
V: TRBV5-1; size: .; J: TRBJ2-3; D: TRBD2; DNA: TGCGCCAGCAGCTTCTCGGCTAGCGGGGGGCGGGATACGCAGTATTTT; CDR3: CASSFSASGGRDTQYF
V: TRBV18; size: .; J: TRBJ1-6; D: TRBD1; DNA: TGTGCCAGCTCACCACCGGGACAGGGCCCCGATTCACCCCTCCACTTT; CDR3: CASSPPGQGPDSPLHF
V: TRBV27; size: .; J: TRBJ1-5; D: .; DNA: TGTGCCAGTGCGAGTTATAGCAATCAGCCCCAGCATTTT; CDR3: CASASYSNQPQHF
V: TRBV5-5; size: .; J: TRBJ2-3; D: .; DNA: TGTGCCAGCAGCTTGGGAGCCGGGGATACGCAGTATTTT; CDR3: CASSLGAGDTQYF
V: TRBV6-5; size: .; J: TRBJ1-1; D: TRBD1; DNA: TGTGCCAGCAGCGACGGACAGGGGCGGACTGAAGCTTTCTTT; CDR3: CASSDGQGRTEAFF
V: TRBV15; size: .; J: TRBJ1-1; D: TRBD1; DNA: TGTGCCACCAGCAGGGACAGGAAAGACACTGAAGCTTTCTTT; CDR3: CATSRDRKDTEAFF
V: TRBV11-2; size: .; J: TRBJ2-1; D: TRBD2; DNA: TGTGCCAGCAGCTTAGGTGTTAGCGGGATGGGCGTGACCGAGCAGTTCTTC; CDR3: CASSLGVSGMGVTEQFF
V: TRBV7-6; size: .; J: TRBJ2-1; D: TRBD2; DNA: TGTGCCAGCAGCTTAATTAACGGACTAGTAAGTTACAATGAGCAGTTCTTC; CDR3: CASSLINGLVSYNEQFF
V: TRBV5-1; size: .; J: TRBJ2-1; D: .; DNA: TGCGCCAGCAGCCGACAGTCCCCCTCTAACAATGAGCAGTTCTTC; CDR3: CASSRQSPSNNEQFF
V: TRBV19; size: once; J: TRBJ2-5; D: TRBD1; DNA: TGTGCCAGTAGTATACAACGGACAGGGGTTGAGACCCAGTACTTC; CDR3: CASSIQRTGVETQYF
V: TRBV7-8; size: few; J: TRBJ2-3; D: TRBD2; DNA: TGTGCCAGCAGCTTTTTAGCGGGGGGTCCCCATACGCAGTATTTT; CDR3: CASSFLAGGPHTQYF
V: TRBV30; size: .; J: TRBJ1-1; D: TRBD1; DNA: TGTGCCTGGAGTCTCAAGGGACAGGGGAGGACTGAAGCTTTCTTT; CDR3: CAWSLKGQGRTEAFF
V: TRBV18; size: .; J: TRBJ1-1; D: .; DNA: TGTGCCAGCTCACCCATGCGGGAGGAAGCTTTCTTT; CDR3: CASSPMREEAFF
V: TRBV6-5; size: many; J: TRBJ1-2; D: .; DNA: TGTGCCAGCAGTTACGAGGCGGGGTTGAGCTATGGCTACACCTTC; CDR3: CASSYEAGLSYGYTF
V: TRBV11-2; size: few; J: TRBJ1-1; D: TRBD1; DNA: TGTGCCAGCAGCTTGTTGACAGGGCATTTATCCGAAGCTTTCTTT; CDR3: CASSLLTGHLSEAFF
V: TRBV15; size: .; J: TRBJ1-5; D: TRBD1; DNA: TGTGCCACCAGCAGAGATCAGAGGGGGCTTGGGCAGCCCCAGCATTTT; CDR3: CATSRDQRGLGQPQHF
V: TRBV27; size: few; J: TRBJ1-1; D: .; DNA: TGTGCCAGCAGTTTATACAGGGCCACTGAAGCTTTCTTT; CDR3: CASSLYRATEAFF
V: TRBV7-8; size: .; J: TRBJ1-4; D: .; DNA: TGTGCCAGCAGCTTAGTTCAGTCTGAAAAACTGTTTTTT; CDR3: CASSLVQSEKLFF
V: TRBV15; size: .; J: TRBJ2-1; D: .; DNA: TGTGCCACCACTCCTACGACCAGGGGAGAGCAGTTCTTC; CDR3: CATTPTTRGEQFF
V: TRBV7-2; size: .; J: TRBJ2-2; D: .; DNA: TGTGCCAGCAGCTTACAGGGGTATGACGGGGAGCTGTTTTTT; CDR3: CASSLQGYDGELFF
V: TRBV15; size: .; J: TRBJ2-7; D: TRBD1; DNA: TGTGCCACCAGCAGCTCCGGGACAGGGGGATACGAGCAGTACTTC; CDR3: CATSSSGTGGYEQYF
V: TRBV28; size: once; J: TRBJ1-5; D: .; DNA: TGTGCCAGCAGTTCCTCACAGGGTAGTCAGCCCCAGCATTTT; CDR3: CASSSSQGSQPQHF
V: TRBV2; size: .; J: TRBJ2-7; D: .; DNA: TGTGCCAGCAGTGATATATCGCGGGGGCGCGGGTACGAGCAGTACTTC; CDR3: CASSDISRGRGYEQYF
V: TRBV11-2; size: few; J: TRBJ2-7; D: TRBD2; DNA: TGTGCCAGCAGTCCCAGACTAGCGGAGGCCTACGAGCAGTACTTC; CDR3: CASSPRLAEAYEQYF